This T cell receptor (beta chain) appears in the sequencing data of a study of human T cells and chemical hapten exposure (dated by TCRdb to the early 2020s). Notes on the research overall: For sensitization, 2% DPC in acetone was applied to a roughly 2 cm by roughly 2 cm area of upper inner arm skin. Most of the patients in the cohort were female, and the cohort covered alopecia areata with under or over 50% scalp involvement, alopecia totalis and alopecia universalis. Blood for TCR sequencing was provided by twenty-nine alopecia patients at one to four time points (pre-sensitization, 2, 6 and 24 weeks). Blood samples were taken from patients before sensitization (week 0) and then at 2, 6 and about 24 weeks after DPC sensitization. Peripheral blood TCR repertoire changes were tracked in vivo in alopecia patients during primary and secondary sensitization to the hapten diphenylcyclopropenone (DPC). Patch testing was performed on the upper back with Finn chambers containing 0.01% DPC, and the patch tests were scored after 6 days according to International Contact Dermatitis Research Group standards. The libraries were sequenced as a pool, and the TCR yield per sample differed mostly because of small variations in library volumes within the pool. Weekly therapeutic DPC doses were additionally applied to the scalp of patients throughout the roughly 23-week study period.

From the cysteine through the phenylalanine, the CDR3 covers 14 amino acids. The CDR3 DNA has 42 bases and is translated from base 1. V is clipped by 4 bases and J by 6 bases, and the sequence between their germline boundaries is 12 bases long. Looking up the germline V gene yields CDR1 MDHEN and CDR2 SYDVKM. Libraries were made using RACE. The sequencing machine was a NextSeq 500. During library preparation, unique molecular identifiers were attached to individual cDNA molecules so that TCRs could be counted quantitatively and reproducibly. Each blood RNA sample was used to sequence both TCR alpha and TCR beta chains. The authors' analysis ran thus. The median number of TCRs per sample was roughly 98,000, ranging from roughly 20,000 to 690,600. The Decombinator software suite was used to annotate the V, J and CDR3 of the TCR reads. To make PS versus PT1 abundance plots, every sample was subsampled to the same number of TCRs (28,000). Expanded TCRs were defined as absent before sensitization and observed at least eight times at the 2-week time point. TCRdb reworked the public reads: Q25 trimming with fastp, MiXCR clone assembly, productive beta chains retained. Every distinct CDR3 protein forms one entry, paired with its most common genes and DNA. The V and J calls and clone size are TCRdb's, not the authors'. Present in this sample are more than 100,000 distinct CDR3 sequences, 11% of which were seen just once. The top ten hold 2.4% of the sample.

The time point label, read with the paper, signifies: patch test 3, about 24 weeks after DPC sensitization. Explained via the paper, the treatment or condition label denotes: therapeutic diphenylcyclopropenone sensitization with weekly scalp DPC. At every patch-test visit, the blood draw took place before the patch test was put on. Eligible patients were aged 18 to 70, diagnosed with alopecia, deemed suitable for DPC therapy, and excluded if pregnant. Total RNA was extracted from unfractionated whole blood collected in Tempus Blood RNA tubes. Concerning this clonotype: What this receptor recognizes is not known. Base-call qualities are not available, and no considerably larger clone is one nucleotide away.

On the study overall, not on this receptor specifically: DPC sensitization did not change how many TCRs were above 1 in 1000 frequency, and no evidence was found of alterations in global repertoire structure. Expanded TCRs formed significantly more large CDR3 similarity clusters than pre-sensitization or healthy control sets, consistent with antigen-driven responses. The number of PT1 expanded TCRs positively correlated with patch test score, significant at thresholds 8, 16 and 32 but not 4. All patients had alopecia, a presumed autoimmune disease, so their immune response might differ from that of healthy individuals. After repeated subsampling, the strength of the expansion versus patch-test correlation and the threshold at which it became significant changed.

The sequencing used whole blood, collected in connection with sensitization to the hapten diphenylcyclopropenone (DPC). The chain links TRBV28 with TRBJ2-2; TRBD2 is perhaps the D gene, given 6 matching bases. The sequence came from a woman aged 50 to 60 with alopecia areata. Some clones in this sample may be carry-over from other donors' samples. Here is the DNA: TGTGCCAGCAGTTCCCGACTAGTCCCCGGGGAGCTGTTTTTT. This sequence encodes CASSSRLVPGELFF. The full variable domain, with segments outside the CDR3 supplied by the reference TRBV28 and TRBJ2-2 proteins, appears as DVKVTQSSRYLVKRTGEKVFLECVQDMDHENMFWYRQDPGLGLRLIYFSYDVKMKEKGDIPEGYSVSREKKERFSLILESASTNQTSMYLCASSSRLVPGELFFGEGSRLTVL.